These 17 T cell receptor beta chains share one sample of origin, sequenced in a study of Graves' ophthalmopathy and Graves' hyperthyroidism. RNA served as the template for amplifying TCR beta CDR3 regions. HTBI primers were employed in first-round RT-PCR, then a second-round multiplex PCR followed. From the multiplex PCR reads, TCRdb called clonotypes with MiXCR, one entry per CDR3 protein. The sample has some 390,000 distinct CDR3 sequences, around 17% seen once; the top ten hold roughly 1.4%. The sequenced material came from peripheral blood. The receptors here all came from a woman younger than 30 with Graves' ophthalmopathy.

This clonotype was seen ten or more times. The chain employs TRBV28 and TRBJ2-5, with D perhaps given as TRBD1 or TRBD2 (5 bases each). CDR1 is MDHEN and CDR2 is SYDVKM in the germline V gene. V was pared by 3 bases and J by 4 bases, with 15 bases between. This CDR3 is built from 15 residues. The CDR3 here is CASSFGTPGGETQYF. DNA for the CDR3: TGTGCCAGCAGTTTTGGGACGCCCGGCGGAGAGACCCAGTACTTC.

This clonotype came up many times. The chain combines TRBV6-2 or TRBV6-3 with TRBJ2-7; 7 bases agree with TRBD1. This CDR3 has 14 amino acids. The trim removed 6 bases at V and 5 bases at J, leaving 10 bases unmatched. The V gene's germline CDR1 is MNHEY and CDR2 SVGEGT. CDR3 sequence reads: CASSQMTGSDEQYF. The CDR3 nucleotides are TGTGCCAGCAGCCAAATGACAGGGTCTGACGAGCAGTACTTC.

This clonotype was seen repeatedly, ten times or more. V gene TRBV6-2 or TRBV6-3 combines with J gene TRBJ2-5; D is unclear. The length of the CDR3 is 14 residues. Deletions cut 4 bases from V and 3 bases from J, with 12 bases between. Germline lookup yields CDR1 MNHEY and CDR2 SVGEGT. This CDR3 reads CASSWQILEETQYF. The CDR3 nucleotides are TGTGCCAGCAGTTGGCAAATTTTAGAAGAGACCCAGTACTTC.

The gene calls are TRBV6-1 and TRBJ1-2, with TRBD1 as a possible D gene (6 bases). The ends were cut back, 3 bases at V and 7 bases at J, with 9 bases in the middle. Germline V gene lookup returns CDR1 MNHNS and CDR2 SASEGT. The CDR3 length is 12 residues. Here the CDR3 reads CASSETGPGYTF. CDR3 sequence (DNA): TGTGCCAGCAGTGAGACAGGACCTGGCTACACCTTC.

Ten or more counts support this clonotype. The rearrangement uses TRBV3-1 and TRBJ2-7; 10 bases agree with TRBD1. J was trimmed by 5 bases and V by 5 bases; bases with no gene match: 6. Per the germline V gene, CDR1 is LGHDT and CDR2 is YNNKEL (reference sequence). The CDR3 spans 14 residues. As DNA, the CDR3 is TGTGCCAGCAGCGAAATGGGACAGGGGAACGAGCAGTACTTC. Amino acids: CASSEMGQGNEQYF.

This clonotype has a handful of counts. V gene TRBV20-1 combines with J gene TRBJ2-2, with D hard to call. V was cut by 5 bases and J by 1 base, with 14 bases left in between. The CDR3 sequence is 15 residues long. Looked up from germline, CDR1 is DFQATT and CDR2 is SNEGSKA (reference sequence). The CDR3 spells CSAPQQLRNTGELFF. The CDR3 coding sequence is TGCAGTGCTCCCCAGCAGCTACGGAACACCGGGGAGCTGTTTTTT.

V is TRBV28 and J is TRBJ1-2, with D perhaps TRBD1 (6 bases). The CDR3 is made up of 15 amino acids. Germline CDR1 and CDR2: MDHEN and SYDVKM. The V end was cut by 6 bases, the J end by 5 bases, with 19 bases between. The CDR3 DNA reads as TGTGCCAGCAGCATCCGAAATCCAACAGGGTATGGCTACACCTTC. Translated, it gives CASSIRNPTGYGYTF.

This clonotype was counted ten times or more. This CDR3 is CASSLGDISYEQYF. The DNA for the CDR3 is TGCGCCAGCAGCTTGGGGGACATCTCCTACGAGCAGTACTTC. The gene calls are TRBV5-1 and TRBJ2-7, with D possibly matching TRBD1 (6 bases). The CDR3 covers 14 residues. V was cut by 0 bases and J by 0 bases, with 7 bases left in between. Germline values: CDR1 SGHRS, CDR2 YFSETQ.

The gene calls are TRBV6-1 and TRBJ1-1; TRBD1 matches 8 bases. CDR1 is MNHNS and CDR2 is SASEGT in the germline V gene. V shed 5 bases and J 6 bases; nucleotides not matched to a gene: 11. This CDR3 is 15 amino acids long. Here the CDR3 DNA reads TGTGCCAGCAGTAGGGGGGGAGGACAGGGCTCTGAAGCTTTCTTT. This gives the protein CASSRGGGQGSEAFF.

This clonotype came up many times. This chain joins TRBV28 and TRBJ2-4, with D tentatively TRBD1 (6 bases). Germline V lookup: CDR1 MDHEN, CDR2 SYDVKM. Deletions cut 5 bases from V and 0 bases from J, with 14 bases between. The CDR3 totals 16 residues. CDR3 loop: CASSPPGQLAKNIQYF. DNA of the CDR3: TGTGCCAGCAGTCCCCCCGGACAGCTAGCCAAAAACATTCAGTACTTC.

Many counts were recorded for this clonotype. The rearrangement links TRBV18 to TRBJ2-6, with 9 bases fitting TRBD1. The CDR3 has 17 residues. Losses at the gene ends were 3 bases for V and 2 bases for J; bases not matched to a gene: 5. Germline lookup yields CDR1 KGHSH and CDR2 LQKENI. CDR3 nucleotide sequence: TGTGCCAGCTCACCCTTCGGGACAGGGACTGGGGCCAACGTCCTGACTTTC. This encodes CASSPFGTGTGANVLTF.

This clonotype was recorded at least ten times. The chain combines TRBV7-3 with TRBJ2-7; D call uncertain. Trimming stripped 0 bases from V and 3 bases from J, with 6 bases between. This CDR3 region has 13 residues. Germline V lookup: CDR1 SGHTA, CDR2 FQGTGA. CDR3 nucleotide sequence: TGTGCCAGCAGCTTAACGCCAGGCTACGAGCAGTACTTC. Residues: CASSLTPGYEQYF.

This clonotype was seen repeatedly, ten times or more. The chain recombines TRBV20-1 with TRBJ1-5, with 7 bases lining up with TRBD1. V shed 3 bases and J 6 bases; nucleotides not matched to a gene: 8. The V gene's germline CDR1 is DFQATT and CDR2 SNEGSKA (reference sequence). The CDR3 covers 14 residues. The CDR3 region is CSASDREAGQPQHF. The CDR3 DNA is TGCAGTGCTAGCGACAGGGAAGCGGGTCAGCCCCAGCATTTT.

The table lists this clonotype with many counts. The J gene is TRBJ2-2, the V gene TRBV30; 9 nucleotides line up with TRBD2. Germline V gene sequence: CDR1 GTSNPN, CDR2 SVGIG (reference sequence). This CDR3 contains 16 residues. With 2 bases clipped from V and 5 bases from J, the junction kept 9 bases outside the gene matches. CDR3 residues: CAWSLGAGGGTGELFF. CDR3 sequence (DNA): TGTGCCTGGAGTCTAGGAGCGGGAGGTGGGACCGGGGAGCTGTTTTTT.

This clonotype occurred many times. The chain recombines TRBV18 with TRBJ1-6, with D uncertain. The CDR3 loop spans 18 amino acids. Germline lookup yields CDR1 KGHSH and CDR2 LQKENI. Trimming took off 6 bases at V and 4 bases at J, with 22 bases between the two ends. The CDR3 sequence is CASSDRAVFEAYNSPLHF. The DNA of the CDR3 is TGTGCCAGCTCCGACCGGGCAGTCTTCGAAGCTTATAATTCACCCCTCCACTTT.

A few counts support this clonotype. This rearrangement joins TRBV30 to TRBJ2-1; tentatively, D is TRBD1 (5 bases). The V gene lost 5 bases and the J gene lost 1 base, with 9 bases spanning the gap. This CDR3 has 13 amino acids. Per the germline V gene, CDR1 is GTSNPN and CDR2 is SVGIG (reference sequence). CDR3 region: CAWAQGSYNEQFF. The CDR3 DNA reads TGTGCCTGGGCTCAGGGATCCTACAATGAGCAGTTCTTC.

The rearrangement joins TRBV2 to TRBJ2-7, with a tentative D call TRBD2 (6 bases). This CDR3 is built from 12 residues. The V and J ends lost 8 bases and 2 bases respectively, with 10 bases between them. Germline CDR1 and CDR2: SNHLY and FYNNEI. CDR3 region: CASHREPYEQYF. The CDR3 nucleotides read TGTGCCAGCCACCGGGAGCCCTACGAGCAGTACTTC.